This TCR beta chain was obtained from a study of T cells after posttransplantation cyclophosphamide. The CDR3 loop spans 14 amino acids. Germline V lookup: CDR1 MNHEY, CDR2 SVGAGI. Trimming left V 6 bases short and J 5 bases short, with 13 bases between. Some clones are missing from TCRdb's copy, which holds only in-frame ones; the method was immunoSEQ multiplex PCR. The sample is made up of tens of thousands of clones, none counted only once. The receptor was derived from a man between 40 and 49 years old in good health, CMV-negative, and a related stem cell transplant donor. The chain is built from TRBV6-5 and TRBJ2-2, with D perhaps TRBD2 (6 bases). The specimen was PBMCs. CDR3 nucleotides: TGTGCCAGCAGAGTGGGACTGACTACCGGGGAGCTGTTTTTT. Residues: CASRVGLTTGELFF.